The 13 T cell receptor beta chains listed next were all sequenced from one sample in a study of T cell responses to AZD1222 COVID-19 vaccine. TCRdb keeps only in-frame clones here, not all; method: immunoSEQ multiplex PCR. The repertoire holds about 120,000 clones, about 90% seen once, with 8.4% in the top ten. The material was peripheral blood, obtained on day 0 of AZD1222 vaccination. The receptors were sampled from an adult in good health.

The J gene is TRBJ2-1, the V gene TRBV12-5, with 11 bases that match TRBD1. The CDR3 consists of 15 residues. CDR1 is LGHNT and CDR2 is FRNRAP in the germline V gene. V dropped 0 bases and J dropped 6; count of bases not matched to a gene: 1. CDR3 sequence reads: CASGLVGQGANEQFF. CDR3 bases: TGTGCTAGTGGTTTGGTCGGACAGGGGGCCAATGAGCAGTTCTTC.

In nucleotides, the CDR3 is TGTGCCAGCAGCGCAAGCGGGACGGCAGAGACCCAGTACTTC. Protein product: CASSASGTAETQYF. The chain recombines TRBV9 with TRBJ2-5; 7 bases match TRBD2. Trimming cost V 3 bases and J 4 bases; bases outside gene matches: 6. The V gene's germline CDR1 is SGDLS and CDR2 YYNGEE. CDR3 size: 14 residues. The entire variable domain, with the rest obtained from reference TRBV9 and TRBJ2-5, is as follows: DSGVTQTPKHLITATGQRVTLRCSPRSGDLSVYWYQQSLDQGLQFLIQYYNGEERAKGNILERFSAQQFPDLHSELNLSSLELGDSALYFCASSASGTAETQYFGPGTRLLVL.

The chain uses TRBV14 and TRBJ1-2, with 7 positions matching TRBD1. Unmatched junction bases numbered 3, after V lost 2 bases and J lost 6 bases. This CDR3 spans 13 amino acids. In germline, CDR1 is SGHDN, CDR2 FVKESK. The CDR3 is CASSQNRGDGYTF. CDR3 DNA sequence: TGTGCCAGCAGCCAAAACAGGGGAGATGGCTACACCTTC.

The chain employs TRBV9 and TRBJ1-6, with D hard to call. The V end was cut by 3 bases, the J end by 11 bases, with 12 bases between. The CDR3 has 13 amino acids. CDR1 is SGDLS and CDR2 is YYNGEE in the germline V gene. The CDR3 spells CASSAHPRAPLHF. The DNA for the CDR3 is TGTGCCAGCAGCGCACACCCAAGGGCACCCCTCCACTTT.

CDR3 sequence reads: CASSSSGPKTLHF. CDR3 DNA: TGTGCCAGCAGCTCCTCCGGCCCTAAAACCCTCCACTTT. The chain recombines TRBV28 with TRBJ1-6; D is undetermined. Trimming pared 6 bases from V and 14 bases from J, leaving 17 bases between. The CDR3 runs to 13 residues. The germline V gene encodes CDR1 MDHEN and CDR2 SYDVKM.

This clone has only a few counts. The chain carries TRBV29-1 and TRBJ2-7, with TRBD1 as a possible D gene (6 bases). This CDR3 is 13 amino acids long. Trimming pared 5 bases from V and 0 bases from J, leaving 11 bases between. CDR1 is SQVTM and CDR2 is ANQGSEA in the germline V gene. DNA of the CDR3: TGCAGCGTTCGGCAGGGGAGCTCCTACGAGCAGTACTTC. This translates into CSVRQGSSYEQYF.

V and J are TRBV5-4 and TRBJ2-6; 7 bases are shared with TRBD1. The CDR3 is made up of 15 amino acids. Germline loops: CDR1 SGHNT, CDR2 YYREEE (reference sequence). Trimming took 1 base from V and 2 from J; bases not matched to a gene: 0. The CDR3 is CASSLTGAGANVLTF. CDR3 coding DNA: TGTGCCAGCAGCTTGACAGGGGCTGGGGCCAACGTCCTGACTTTC.

This sequence joins TRBV5-1 and TRBJ2-7; 8 positions agree with TRBD1. Looked up from germline, CDR1 is SGHRS and CDR2 is YFSETQ. Trimming took 4 bases from V and 6 from J; bases not matched to a gene: 9. The CDR3 loop spans 14 amino acids. The CDR3 region is CASSPGQGLGEQYF. The CDR3, as DNA: TGCGCCAGCAGCCCCGGACAGGGCCTTGGCGAGCAGTACTTC.

The gene calls are TRBV9 and TRBJ2-2; TRBD2 agrees at 11 bases. Unmatched junction bases numbered 10, after V lost 2 bases and J lost 7 bases. There are 17 residues in the CDR3. Germline V lookup: CDR1 SGDLS, CDR2 YYNGEE. The CDR3 loop reads CASSVSGGALVGGELFF. In DNA form, the CDR3 reads TGTGCCAGCAGCGTTAGCGGGGGGGCGTTGGTCGGCGGGGAGCTGTTTTTT.

CDR3 bases: TGCGCCAGCAGCCAAGAGCCCCAACTGGGGTACAATGAGCAGTTCTTC. Protein: CASSQEPQLGYNEQFF. The chain employs TRBV4-1 and TRBJ2-1; D unresolved. This CDR3 is built from 16 residues. In germline, CDR1 is MGHRA, CDR2 YSYEKL. The V end was cut by 0 bases, the J end by 4 bases, with 13 bases between.

J is TRBJ2-1 and V is TRBV9; 7 bases are shared with TRBD1. With 0 bases clipped from V and 7 bases from J, the junction kept 4 bases outside the gene matches. The CDR3 loop spans 14 amino acids. Germline CDR1 is SGDLS and CDR2 is YYNGEE. The CDR3: CASSVEGASNEQFF. The CDR3 DNA follows: TGTGCCAGCAGCGTAGAGGGGGCTAGTAATGAGCAGTTCTTC. Full variable domain (missing parts from reference TRBV9 and TRBJ2-1): DSGVTQTPKHLITATGQRVTLRCSPRSGDLSVYWYQQSLDQGLQFLIQYYNGEERAKGNILERFSAQQFPDLHSELNLSSLELGDSALYFCASSVEGASNEQFFGPGTRLTVL.

V is TRBV4-1 and J is TRBJ1-6, with D possibly matching TRBD1 (5 bases). V was pared by 4 bases and J by 7 bases, with 17 bases between. This CDR3 has 16 residues. Germline loops: CDR1 MGHRA, CDR2 YSYEKL. CDR3 nucleotide sequence: TGCGCCAGCAGCCTGTCCAAGGGACTCGACAATTCACCCCTCCACTTT. This codes for CASSLSKGLDNSPLHF.

The chain joins TRBV11-2 to TRBJ1-1, with D perhaps matching TRBD1 (5 bases). CDR3 length equals 15 residues. Trimming took off 5 bases at V and 4 bases at J, with 17 bases between the two ends. Germline CDR1 is SGHAT and CDR2 is FQNNGV. For the CDR3, the DNA is TGTGCCAGCAGCCCAGCCCGGGGGGTGAGCACTGAAGCTTTCTTT. This codes for CASSPARGVSTEAFF.